This paragraph reports one T cell receptor (beta chain). The source of the sample is a study of cytotoxic CD8 clonotypes in ibrutinib-treated CLL. From germline, CDR1 is SGDLS and CDR2 YYNGEE. This CDR3 is 15 amino acids long. Losses at the gene ends were 3 bases for V and 2 bases for J; bases not matched to a gene: 6. Assay: immunoSEQ multiplex PCR; the TCRdb copy retains only in-frame clones and omits some. The table has 250,000 or so clones, roughly 70% seen once; the top ten hold 15%. The TCR sequence derives from a human donor with chronic lymphocytic leukemia. The specimen was PBMCs, collected after 24 months of ibrutinib treatment. The V and J genes are TRBV9 and TRBJ2-7; TRBD1 matches at 9 bases. CDR3 nucleotide sequence: TGTGCCAGCAGCGGGGACAGGGACACCCCCTACGAGCAGTACTTC. Encoded protein: CASSGDRDTPYEQYF. The variable domain in full, completed from reference TRBV9 and TRBJ2-7, reads DSGVTQTPKHLITATGQRVTLRCSPRSGDLSVYWYQQSLDQGLQFLIQYYNGEERAKGNILERFSAQQFPDLHSELNLSSLELGDSALYFCASSGDRDTPYEQYFGPGTRLTVT.